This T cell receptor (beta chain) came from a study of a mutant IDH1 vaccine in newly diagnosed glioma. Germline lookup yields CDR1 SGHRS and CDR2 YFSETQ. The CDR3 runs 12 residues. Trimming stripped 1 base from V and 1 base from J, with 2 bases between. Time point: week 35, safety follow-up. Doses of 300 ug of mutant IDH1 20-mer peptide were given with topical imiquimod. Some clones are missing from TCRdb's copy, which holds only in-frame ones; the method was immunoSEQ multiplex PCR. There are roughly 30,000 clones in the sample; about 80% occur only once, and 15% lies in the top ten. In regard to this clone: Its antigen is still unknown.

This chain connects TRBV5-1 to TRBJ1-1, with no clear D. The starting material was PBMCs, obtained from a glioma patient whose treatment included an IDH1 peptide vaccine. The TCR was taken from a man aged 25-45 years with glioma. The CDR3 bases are TGCGCCAGCAGCTTGTGGAACACTGAAGCTTTCTTT. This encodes CASSLWNTEAFF.